This T cell receptor (beta chain) was captured by sequencing in a study of blood T cell repertoires in COVID-19. Study-wide context: Acute-phase and convalescent COVID-19 samples originated in the United States, Italy and Spain.

Germline V lookup: CDR1 MDHEN, CDR2 SYDVKM. Trimming took off 5 bases at V and 1 base at J, with 23 bases between the two ends. This CDR3 is built from 18 residues. Per the original data handling: From reference gene primer amplification, estimates of nucleated cell counts were derived. Using immunoSEQ multiplex PCR, the repertoire was profiled, and TCRdb retains in-frame clones only, with some absent. V, J and clone size were drawn from that table, and D and trimming were deduced from the DNA. The sample carries 300,000 to 350,000 clones, around 91% recorded once. The TCR comes from a woman younger than 30 who had recovered from COVID-19. The material sequenced was peripheral blood. This chain uses TRBV28 with TRBJ1-2; tentatively, D is TRBD1 (6 bases). The CDR3 here is CASSPFQQQGPGNYGYTF. In nucleotides, the CDR3 is TGTGCCAGCAGTCCCTTCCAGCAGCAGGGGCCGGGTAACTATGGCTACACCTTC.